Below, 8 T cell receptor beta chains from the same sample are listed, as sequenced in a study of blood T cell repertoires in COVID-19. The table came from immunoSEQ multiplex PCR; TCRdb's copy has only in-frame clones and leaves some out. The sample includes under 250,000 clones, roughly 81% of them seen just once. Sequenced sample: peripheral blood. The receptors originated from a man aged 50 to 60 who had recovered from COVID-19.

The V call is TRBV10-3, the J call TRBJ1-4, with D possibly TRBD1 on 5 matching bases. The V gene's germline CDR1 is ENHRY and CDR2 SYGVKD. Trimming removed 4 bases from V and 5 bases from J, with 11 bases in between. The CDR3 contains 14 residues. The CDR3 nucleotides read TGTGCCATCAGTGCAGGGTTCGGGAATGAAAAACTGTTTTTT. Protein sequence: CAISAGFGNEKLFF.

The genes are TRBV18 and TRBJ2-7; D is uncertain. CDR1 is KGHSH and CDR2 is LQKENI in the germline V gene. The CDR3 length is 12 residues. V was cut by 3 bases and J by 5 bases, with 8 bases left in between. CDR3 loop: CASSPQRDEQYF. The CDR3 DNA reads TGTGCCAGCTCACCCCAACGGGACGAGCAGTACTTC.

The chain is built from TRBV7-9 and TRBJ2-5; 9 nucleotides align to TRBD1. Germline values: CDR1 SEHNR, CDR2 FQNEAQ (reference sequence). Trimming removed 1 base from V and 5 bases from J; junction bases left unmatched: 5. The CDR3 has 15 residues. CDR3 bases: TGTGCCAGCAGCTTAGGACAGGGGGTTCGGGAGACCCAGTACTTC. Translated, it gives CASSLGQGVRETQYF.

The chain carries TRBV10-1 and TRBJ2-7, with D perhaps matching TRBD1 (5 bases). CDR1 is WNHNN, CDR2 SYGVQD, per germline (reference sequence). The CDR3 covers 14 residues. Trimming shortened V by 1 base and J by 4 bases, and 11 bases separated the two germline ends. The CDR3 reads CASSELSRAYEQYF. In DNA form, the CDR3 reads TGCGCCAGCAGTGAGTTAAGCAGGGCGTACGAGCAGTACTTC.

This clone has a single count. V is TRBV27 and J is TRBJ2-7; 7 bases are shared with TRBD2. Germline V gene sequence: CDR1 MNHEY, CDR2 SMNVEV (reference sequence). J lost 3 bases, V lost 5 bases, and 7 bases had no gene match. The CDR3 has 14 amino acids. The CDR3 spells CASSEPGLSYEQYF. CDR3 nucleotides: TGTGCCAGCAGTGAGCCGGGACTAAGCTACGAGCAGTACTTC.

This clone occurred once. The rearrangement joins TRBV27 to TRBJ1-1; D remains unclear. This CDR3 spans 15 amino acids. Germline CDR1 is MNHEY and CDR2 is SMNVEV (reference sequence). V lost 1 base to trimming and J lost 2 bases, with 11 bases between them. The CDR3 coding sequence is TGTGCCAGCAGTTTATTTGGGAGGCAAAACACTGAAGCTTTCTTT. Protein sequence: CASSLFGRQNTEAFF.

The V call is TRBV27, the J call TRBJ2-7; TRBD1 matches at 9 bases. This CDR3 is 14 amino acids long. With 5 bases clipped from V and 3 bases from J, the junction kept 5 bases outside the gene matches. The germline CDR1 and CDR2 sequences are MNHEY and SMNVEV (reference sequence). The DNA for the CDR3 is TGTGCCAGCAGTCGGGACAGGGTGGGCTACGAGCAGTACTTC. This gives the protein CASSRDRVGYEQYF.

This rearrangement joins TRBV12-3 or TRBV12-4 to TRBJ1-1, with D perhaps TRBD1 (5 bases). CDR3 length: 11 residues. Deletions cut 5 bases from V and 11 bases from J, with 12 bases between. CDR3 DNA: TGTGCCAGCAGTGGGCCCAGGGTGGCTTTCTTT. Translation gives CASSGPRVAFF.